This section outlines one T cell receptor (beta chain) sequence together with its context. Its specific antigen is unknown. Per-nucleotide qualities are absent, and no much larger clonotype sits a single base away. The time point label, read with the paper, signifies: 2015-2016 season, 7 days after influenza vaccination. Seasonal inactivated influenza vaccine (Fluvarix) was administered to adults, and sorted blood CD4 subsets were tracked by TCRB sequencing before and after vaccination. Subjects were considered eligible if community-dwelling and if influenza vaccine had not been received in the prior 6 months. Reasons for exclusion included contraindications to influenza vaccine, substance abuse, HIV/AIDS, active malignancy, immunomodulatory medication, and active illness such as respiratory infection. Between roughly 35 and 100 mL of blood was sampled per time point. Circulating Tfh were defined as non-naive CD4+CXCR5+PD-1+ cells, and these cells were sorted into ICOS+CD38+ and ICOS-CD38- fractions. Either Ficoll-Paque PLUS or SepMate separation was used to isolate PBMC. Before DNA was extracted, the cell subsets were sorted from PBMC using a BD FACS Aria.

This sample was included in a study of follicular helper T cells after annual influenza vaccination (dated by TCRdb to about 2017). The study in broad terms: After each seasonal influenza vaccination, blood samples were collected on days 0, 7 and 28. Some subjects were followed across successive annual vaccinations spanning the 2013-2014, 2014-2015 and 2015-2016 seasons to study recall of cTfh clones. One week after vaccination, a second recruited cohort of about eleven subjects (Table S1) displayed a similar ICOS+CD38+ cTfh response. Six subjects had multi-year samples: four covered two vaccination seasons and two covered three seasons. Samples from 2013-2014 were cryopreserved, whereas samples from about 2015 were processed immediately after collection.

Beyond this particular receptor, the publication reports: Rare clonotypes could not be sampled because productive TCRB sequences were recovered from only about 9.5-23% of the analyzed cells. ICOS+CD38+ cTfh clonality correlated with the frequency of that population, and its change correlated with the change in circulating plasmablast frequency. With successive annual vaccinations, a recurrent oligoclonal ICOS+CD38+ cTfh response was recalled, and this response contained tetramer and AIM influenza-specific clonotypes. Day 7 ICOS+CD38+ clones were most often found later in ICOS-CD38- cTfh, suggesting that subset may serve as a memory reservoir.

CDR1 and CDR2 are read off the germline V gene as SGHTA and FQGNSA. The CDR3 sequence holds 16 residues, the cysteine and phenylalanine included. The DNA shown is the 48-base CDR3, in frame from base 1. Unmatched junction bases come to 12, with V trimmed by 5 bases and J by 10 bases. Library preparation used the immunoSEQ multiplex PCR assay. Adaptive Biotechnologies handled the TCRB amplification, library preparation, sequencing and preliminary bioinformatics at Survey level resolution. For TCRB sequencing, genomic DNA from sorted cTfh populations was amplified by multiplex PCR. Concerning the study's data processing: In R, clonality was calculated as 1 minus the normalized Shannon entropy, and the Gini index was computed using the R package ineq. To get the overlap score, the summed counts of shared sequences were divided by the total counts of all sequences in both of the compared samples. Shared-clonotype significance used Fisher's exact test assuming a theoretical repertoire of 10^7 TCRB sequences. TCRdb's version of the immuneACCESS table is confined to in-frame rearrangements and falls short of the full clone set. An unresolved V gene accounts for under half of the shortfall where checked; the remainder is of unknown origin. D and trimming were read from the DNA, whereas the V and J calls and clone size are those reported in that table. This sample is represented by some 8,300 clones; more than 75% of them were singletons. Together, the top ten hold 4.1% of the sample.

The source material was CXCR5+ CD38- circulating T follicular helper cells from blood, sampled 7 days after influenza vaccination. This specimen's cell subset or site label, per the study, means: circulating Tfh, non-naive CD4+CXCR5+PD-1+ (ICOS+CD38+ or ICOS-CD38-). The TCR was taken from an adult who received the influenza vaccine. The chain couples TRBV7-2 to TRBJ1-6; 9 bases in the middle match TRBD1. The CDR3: CASSTRQGGVGSPLHF. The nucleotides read TGTGCCAGCAGCACACGACAGGGGGGAGTTGGGTCACCCCTCCACTTT.